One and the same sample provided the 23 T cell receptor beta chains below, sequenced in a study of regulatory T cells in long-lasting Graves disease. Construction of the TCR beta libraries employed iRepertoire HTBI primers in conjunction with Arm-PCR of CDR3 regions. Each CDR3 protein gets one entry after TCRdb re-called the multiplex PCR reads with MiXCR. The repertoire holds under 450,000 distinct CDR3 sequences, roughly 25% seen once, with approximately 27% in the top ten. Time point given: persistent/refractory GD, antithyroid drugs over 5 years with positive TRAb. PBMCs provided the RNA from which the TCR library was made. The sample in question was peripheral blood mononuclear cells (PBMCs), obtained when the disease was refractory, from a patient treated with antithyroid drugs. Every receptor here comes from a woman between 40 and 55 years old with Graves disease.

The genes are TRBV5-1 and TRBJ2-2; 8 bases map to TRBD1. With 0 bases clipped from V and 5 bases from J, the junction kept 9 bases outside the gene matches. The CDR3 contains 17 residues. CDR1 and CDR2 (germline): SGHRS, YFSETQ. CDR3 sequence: CASSLARGTGGTGELFF. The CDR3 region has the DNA TGCGCCAGCAGCTTGGCCAGAGGAACAGGGGGAACCGGGGAGCTGTTTTTT.

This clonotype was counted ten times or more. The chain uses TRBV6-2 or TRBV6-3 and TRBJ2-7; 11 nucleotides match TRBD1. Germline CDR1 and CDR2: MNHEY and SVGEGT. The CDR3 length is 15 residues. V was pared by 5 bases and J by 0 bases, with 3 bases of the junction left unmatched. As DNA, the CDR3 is TGTGCCAGCAGTGAAGGGACAGGGGGCTCCTACGAGCAGTACTTC. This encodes CASSEGTGGSYEQYF.

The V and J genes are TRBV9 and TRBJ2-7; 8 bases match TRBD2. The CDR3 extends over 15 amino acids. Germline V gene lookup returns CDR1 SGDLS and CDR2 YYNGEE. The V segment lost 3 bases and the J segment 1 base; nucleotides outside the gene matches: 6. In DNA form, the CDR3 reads TGTGCCAGCAGCGAGTTAGCGGGACCTTCCTACGAGCAGTACTTC. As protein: CASSELAGPSYEQYF.

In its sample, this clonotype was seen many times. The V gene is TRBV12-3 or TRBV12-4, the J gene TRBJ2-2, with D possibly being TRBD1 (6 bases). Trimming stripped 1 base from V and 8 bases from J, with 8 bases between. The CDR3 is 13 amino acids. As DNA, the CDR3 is TGTGCCAGCAGTTTAGACAGGGTTGGGGAGCTGTTTTTT. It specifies CASSLDRVGELFF.

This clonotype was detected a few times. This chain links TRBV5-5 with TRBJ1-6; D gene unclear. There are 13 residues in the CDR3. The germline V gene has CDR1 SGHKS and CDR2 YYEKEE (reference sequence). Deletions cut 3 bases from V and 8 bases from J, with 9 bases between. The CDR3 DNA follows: TGTGCCAGCAGCTCCCGACTCGATTCACCCCTCCACTTT. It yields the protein CASSSRLDSPLHF. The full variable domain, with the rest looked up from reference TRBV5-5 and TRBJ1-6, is DAGVTQSPTHLIKTRGQQVTLRCSPISGHKSVSWYQQVLGQGPQFIFQYYEKEERGRGNFPDRFSARQFPNYSSELNVNALLLGDSALYLCASSSRLDSPLHFGNGTRLTVT.

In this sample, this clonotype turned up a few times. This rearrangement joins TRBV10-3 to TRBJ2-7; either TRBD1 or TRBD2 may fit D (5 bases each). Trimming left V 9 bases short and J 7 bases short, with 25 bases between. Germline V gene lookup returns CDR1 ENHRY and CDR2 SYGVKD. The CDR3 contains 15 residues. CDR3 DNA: TGTGCCATAGCAAGCCGGGACCCTAACTACGGGGAGCAGTACTTC. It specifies CAIASRDPNYGEQYF.

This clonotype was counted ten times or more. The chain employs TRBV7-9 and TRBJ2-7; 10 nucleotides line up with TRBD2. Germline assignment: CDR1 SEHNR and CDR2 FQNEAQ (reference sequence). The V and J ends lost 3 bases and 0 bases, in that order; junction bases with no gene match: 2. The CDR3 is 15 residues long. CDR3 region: CASSFLAGDSYEQYF. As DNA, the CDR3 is TGTGCCAGCAGCTTCCTAGCGGGGGACTCCTACGAGCAGTACTTC.

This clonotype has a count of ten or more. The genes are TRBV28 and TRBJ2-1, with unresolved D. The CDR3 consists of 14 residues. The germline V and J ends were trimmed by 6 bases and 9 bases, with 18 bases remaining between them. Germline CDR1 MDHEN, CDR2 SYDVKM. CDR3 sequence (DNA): TGTGCCAGCAGCCCACCCCTCAGGTTGGCTGAGCAGTTCTTC. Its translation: CASSPPLRLAEQFF. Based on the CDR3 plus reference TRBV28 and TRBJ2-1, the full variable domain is DVKVTQSSRYLVKRTGEKVFLECVQDMDHENMFWYRQDPGLGLRLIYFSYDVKMKEKGDIPEGYSVSREKKERFSLILESASTNQTSMYLCASSPPLRLAEQFFGPGTRLTVL.

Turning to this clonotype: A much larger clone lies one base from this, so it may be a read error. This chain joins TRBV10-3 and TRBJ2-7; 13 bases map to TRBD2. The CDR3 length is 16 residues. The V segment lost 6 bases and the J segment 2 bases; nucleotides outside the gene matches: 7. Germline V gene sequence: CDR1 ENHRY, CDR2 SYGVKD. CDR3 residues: CAIRAGTSGTPYEQYF. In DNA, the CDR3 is TGTGCCATCAGGGCCGGGACTAGCGGGACCCCCTACGAGCAGTACTTC.

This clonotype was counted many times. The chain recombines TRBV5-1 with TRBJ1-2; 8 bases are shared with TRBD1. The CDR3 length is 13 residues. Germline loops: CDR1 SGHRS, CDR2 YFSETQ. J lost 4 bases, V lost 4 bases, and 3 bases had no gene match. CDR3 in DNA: TGCGCCAGCAGCGGGACAGGACTCTATGGCTACACCTTC. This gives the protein CASSGTGLYGYTF.

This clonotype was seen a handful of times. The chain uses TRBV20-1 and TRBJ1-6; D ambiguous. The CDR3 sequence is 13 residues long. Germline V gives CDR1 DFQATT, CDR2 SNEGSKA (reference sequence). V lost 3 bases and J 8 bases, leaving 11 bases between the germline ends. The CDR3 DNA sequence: TGCAGTGCTAGGGCACCCCATGATTCACCCCTCCACTTT. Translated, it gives CSARAPHDSPLHF.

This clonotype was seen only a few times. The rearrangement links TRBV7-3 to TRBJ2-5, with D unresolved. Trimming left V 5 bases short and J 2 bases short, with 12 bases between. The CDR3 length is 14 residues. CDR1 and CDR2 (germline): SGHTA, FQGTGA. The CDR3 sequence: CASSLDGVQETQYF. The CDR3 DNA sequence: TGTGCCAGCAGCCTCGATGGGGTACAAGAGACCCAGTACTTC.

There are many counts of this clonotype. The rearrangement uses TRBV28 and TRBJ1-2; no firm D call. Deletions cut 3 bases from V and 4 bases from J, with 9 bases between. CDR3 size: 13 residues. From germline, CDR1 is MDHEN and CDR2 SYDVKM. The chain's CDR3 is CASSLVQTYGYTF. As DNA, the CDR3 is TGTGCCAGCAGTTTGGTCCAGACCTATGGCTACACCTTC.

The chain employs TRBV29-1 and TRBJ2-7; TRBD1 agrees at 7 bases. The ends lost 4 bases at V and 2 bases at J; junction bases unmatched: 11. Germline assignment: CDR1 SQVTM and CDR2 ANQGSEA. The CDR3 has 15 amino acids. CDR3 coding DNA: TGCAGCGTTGGTTATCCGGGACAGTCAACCTACGAGCAGTACTTC. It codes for CSVGYPGQSTYEQYF.

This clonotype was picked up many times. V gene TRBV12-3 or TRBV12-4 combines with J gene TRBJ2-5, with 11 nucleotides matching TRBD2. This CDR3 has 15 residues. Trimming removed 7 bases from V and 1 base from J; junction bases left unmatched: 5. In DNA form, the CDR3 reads TGTGCCAGCATCCCTAGCGGGAGGTCCCAAGAGACCCAGTACTTC. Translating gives CASIPSGRSQETQYF.

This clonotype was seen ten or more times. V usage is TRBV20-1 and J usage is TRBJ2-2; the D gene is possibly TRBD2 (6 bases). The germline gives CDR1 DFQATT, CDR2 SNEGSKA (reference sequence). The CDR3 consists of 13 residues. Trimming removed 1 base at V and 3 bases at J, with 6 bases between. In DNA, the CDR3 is TGCAGTGCTAGAGCGGGAGACACCGGGGAGCTGTTTTTT. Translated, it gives CSARAGDTGELFF.

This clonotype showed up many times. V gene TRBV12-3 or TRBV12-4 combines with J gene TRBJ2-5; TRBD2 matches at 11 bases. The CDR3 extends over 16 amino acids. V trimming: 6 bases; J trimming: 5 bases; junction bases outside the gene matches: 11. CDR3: CASRRIAGGRVETQYF. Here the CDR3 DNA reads TGTGCCAGCAGGCGGATAGCGGGAGGGCGCGTGGAGACCCAGTACTTC.

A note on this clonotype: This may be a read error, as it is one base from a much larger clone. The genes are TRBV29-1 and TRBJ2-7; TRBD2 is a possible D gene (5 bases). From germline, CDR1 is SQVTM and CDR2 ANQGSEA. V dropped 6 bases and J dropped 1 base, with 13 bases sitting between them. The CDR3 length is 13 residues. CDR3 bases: TGCAGCGTCTGGACTGGCGGTTCCTACGAGCAGTACTTC. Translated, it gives CSVWTGGSYEQYF.

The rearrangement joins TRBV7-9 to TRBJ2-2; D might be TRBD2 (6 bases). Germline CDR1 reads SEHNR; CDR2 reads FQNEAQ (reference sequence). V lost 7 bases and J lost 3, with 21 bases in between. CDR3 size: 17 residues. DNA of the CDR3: TGTGCCAGCACTTATCCAGGAGGCGGGGCGTACACCGGGGAGCTGTTTTTT. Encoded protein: CASTYPGGGAYTGELFF.

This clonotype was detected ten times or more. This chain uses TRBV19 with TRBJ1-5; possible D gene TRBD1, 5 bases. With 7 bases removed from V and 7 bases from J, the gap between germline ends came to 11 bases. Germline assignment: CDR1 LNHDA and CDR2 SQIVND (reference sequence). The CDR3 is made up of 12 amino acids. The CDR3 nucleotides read TGTGCCAGTAACCAGGGTCTCCAGCCCCAGCATTTT. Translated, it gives CASNQGLQPQHF.

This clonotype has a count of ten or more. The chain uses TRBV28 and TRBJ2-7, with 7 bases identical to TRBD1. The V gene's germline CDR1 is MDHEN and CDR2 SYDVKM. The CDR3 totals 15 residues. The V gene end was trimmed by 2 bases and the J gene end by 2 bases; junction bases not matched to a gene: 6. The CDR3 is CASSLPTDRTYEQYF. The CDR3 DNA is TGTGCCAGCAGTTTACCGACGGACAGGACCTACGAGCAGTACTTC.

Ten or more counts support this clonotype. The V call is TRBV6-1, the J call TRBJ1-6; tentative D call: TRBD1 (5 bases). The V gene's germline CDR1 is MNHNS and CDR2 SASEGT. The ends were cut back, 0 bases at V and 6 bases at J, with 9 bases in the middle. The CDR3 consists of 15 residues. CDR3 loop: CASSEARDGNSPLHF. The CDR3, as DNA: TGTGCCAGCAGTGAAGCAAGGGACGGTAATTCACCCCTCCACTTT.

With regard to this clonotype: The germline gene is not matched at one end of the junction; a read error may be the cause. Here the CDR3 DNA reads TGTGCCAGCAGTCTTAGACAGAGATCCTCCCTCATGAACACTGGAGCTTTCTTT. This encodes CASSLRQRSSLMNTGAFF. The chain has TRBV28 and TRBJ1-1; TRBD1 is a possible D gene (5 bases). In germline, CDR1 is MDHEN, CDR2 SYDVKM. CDR3 size: 18 residues.